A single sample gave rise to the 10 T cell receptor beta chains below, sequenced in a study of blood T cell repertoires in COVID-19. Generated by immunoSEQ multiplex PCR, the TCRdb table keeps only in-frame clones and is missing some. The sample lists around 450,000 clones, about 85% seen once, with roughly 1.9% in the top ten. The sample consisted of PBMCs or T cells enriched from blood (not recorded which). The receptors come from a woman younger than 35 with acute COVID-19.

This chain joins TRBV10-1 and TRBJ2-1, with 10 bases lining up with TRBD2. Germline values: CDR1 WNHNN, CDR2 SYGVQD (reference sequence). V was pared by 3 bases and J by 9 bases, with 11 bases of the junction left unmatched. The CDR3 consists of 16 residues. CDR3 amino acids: CASSDGQRGGKIEQFF. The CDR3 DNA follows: TGCGCCAGCAGTGATGGTCAGCGGGGGGGAAAAATTGAGCAGTTCTTC.

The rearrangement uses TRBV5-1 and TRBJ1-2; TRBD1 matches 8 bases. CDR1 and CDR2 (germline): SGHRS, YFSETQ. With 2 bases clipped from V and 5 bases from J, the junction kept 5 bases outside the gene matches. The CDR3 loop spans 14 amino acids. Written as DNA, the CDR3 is TGCGCCAGCAGCTTCCAGGGACAGGAGTATGGCTACACCTTC. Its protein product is CASSFQGQEYGYTF.

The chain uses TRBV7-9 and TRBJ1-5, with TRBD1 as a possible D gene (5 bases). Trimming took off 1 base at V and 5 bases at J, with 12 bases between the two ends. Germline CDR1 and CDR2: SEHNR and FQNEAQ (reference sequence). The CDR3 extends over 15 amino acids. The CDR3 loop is CASSLGAGIDQPQHF. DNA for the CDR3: TGTGCCAGCAGCTTAGGGGCAGGGATCGATCAGCCCCAGCATTTT.

As DNA, the CDR3 is TGTGCCAGTAGTACTCCGGGACAGGAGGAGACCCAGTACTTC. Residues: CASSTPGQEETQYF. The chain carries TRBV19 and TRBJ2-5, with 8 positions matching TRBD1. CDR3 length: 14 amino acids. From germline, CDR1 is LNHDA and CDR2 SQIVND (reference sequence). V lost 4 bases, J lost 5 bases, and 6 bases stayed unmatched. Complete variable domain (other parts from reference TRBV19 and TRBJ2-5): DGGITQSPKYLFRKEGQNVTLSCEQNLNHDAMYWYRQDPGQGLRLIYYSQIVNDFQKGDIAEGYSVSREKKESFPLTVTSAQKNPTAFYLCASSTPGQEETQYFGPGTRLLVL.

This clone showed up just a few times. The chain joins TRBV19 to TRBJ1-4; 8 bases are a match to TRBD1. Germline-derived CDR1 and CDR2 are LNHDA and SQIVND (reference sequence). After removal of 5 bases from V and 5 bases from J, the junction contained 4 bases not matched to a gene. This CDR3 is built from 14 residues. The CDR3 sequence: CASSLRQGNEKLFF. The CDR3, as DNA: TGTGCCAGTAGTCTCCGACAGGGGAATGAAAAACTGTTTTTT.

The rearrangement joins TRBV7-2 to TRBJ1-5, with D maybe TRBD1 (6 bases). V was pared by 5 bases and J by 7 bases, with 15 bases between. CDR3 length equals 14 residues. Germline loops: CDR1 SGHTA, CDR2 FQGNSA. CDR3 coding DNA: TGTGCCAGCAGCCCATACAGGGCAGGCCAGCCCCAGCATTTT. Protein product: CASSPYRAGQPQHF.

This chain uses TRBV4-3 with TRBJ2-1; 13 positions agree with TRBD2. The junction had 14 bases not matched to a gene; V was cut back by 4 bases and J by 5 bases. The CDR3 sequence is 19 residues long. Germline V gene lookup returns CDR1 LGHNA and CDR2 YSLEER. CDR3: CASSLKPPRLAGGHNEQFF. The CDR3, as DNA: TGCGCCAGCAGCCTTAAACCCCCCAGACTAGCGGGAGGTCACAATGAGCAGTTCTTC.

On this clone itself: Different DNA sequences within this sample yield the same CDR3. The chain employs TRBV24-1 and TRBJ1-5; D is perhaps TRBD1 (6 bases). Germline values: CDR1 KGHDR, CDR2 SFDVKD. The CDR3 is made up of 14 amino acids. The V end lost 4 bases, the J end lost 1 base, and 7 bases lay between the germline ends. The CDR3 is CATSEGTSNQPQHF. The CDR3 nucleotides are TGTGCCACCAGTGAAGGGACAAGCAATCAGCCCCAGCATTTT.

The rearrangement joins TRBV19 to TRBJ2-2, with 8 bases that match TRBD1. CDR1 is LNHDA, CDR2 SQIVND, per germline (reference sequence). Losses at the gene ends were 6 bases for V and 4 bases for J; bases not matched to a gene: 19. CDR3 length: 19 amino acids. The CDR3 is CASRLETGEPYSGTGELFF. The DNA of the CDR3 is TGTGCCAGTAGATTAGAGACAGGGGAACCTTACTCGGGCACCGGGGAGCTGTTTTTT.

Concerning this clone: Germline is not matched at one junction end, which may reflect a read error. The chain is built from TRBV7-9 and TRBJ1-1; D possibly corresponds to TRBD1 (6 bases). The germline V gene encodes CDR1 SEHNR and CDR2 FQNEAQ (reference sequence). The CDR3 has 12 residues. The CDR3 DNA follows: TGTGCCAGCAGTTTAGGACAGAGGGAAGCTTTCTTT. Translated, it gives CASSLGQREAFF.